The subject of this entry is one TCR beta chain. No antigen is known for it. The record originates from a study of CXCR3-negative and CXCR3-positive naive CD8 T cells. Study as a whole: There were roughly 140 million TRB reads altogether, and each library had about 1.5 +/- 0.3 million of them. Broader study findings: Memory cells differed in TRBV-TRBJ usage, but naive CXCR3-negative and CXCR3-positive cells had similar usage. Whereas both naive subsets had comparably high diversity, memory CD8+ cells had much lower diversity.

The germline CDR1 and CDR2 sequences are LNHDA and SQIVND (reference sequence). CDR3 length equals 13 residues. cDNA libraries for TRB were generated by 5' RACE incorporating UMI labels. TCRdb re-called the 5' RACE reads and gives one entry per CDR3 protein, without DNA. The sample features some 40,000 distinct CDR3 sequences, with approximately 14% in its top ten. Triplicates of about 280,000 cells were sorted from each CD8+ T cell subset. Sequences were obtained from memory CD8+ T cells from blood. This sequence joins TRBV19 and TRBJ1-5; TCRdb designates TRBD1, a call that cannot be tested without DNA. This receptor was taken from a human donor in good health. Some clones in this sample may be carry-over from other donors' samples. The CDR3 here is CASSIGGGQPQHF.